The 9 T cell receptor beta chains below come from one sample, sequenced in a study of technical replicates of blood from a few donors (dated by TCRdb to 2016 to 2017). Receptor libraries were prepared by the immunoSEQ multiplex PCR assay. Drawn from immuneACCESS, this table holds only the in-frame rearrangements with V and J called that TCRdb kept. Clones are partly lost; checked studies trace under half to an unresolved V gene and leave the rest unexplained. This sample lists roughly 97,000 clones; about 96% were detected once. Together, the top ten hold 0.36% of the sample. Sequencing was done on a sample of T cells isolated from PBMCs. Every receptor here comes from a human donor in good health.

Notes on this clone: Other DNA sequences in this sample translate to the same CDR3. The rearrangement uses TRBV10-3 and TRBJ2-2; TRBD1 is a possible D gene (6 bases). From germline, CDR1 is ENHRY and CDR2 SYGVKD. V gave up 4 bases and J gave up 1 base, with 7 bases separating them. This CDR3 comprises 14 residues. In DNA, the CDR3 is TGTGCCATCAGTGTAGGGGGGAACACCGGGGAGCTGTTTTTT. This encodes CAISVGGNTGELFF.

The gene calls are TRBV6-1 and TRBJ1-1, with D possibly TRBD1 on 5 matching bases. Germline V gives CDR1 MNHNS, CDR2 SASEGT. The CDR3 extends over 13 amino acids. Trimming removed 2 bases at V and 7 bases at J, with 11 bases between. The CDR3 is CASSEFTQGEAFF. The CDR3 bases are TGTGCCAGCAGTGAATTTACGCAGGGTGAAGCTTTCTTT.

V usage is TRBV18 and J usage is TRBJ2-7; 8 bases agree with TRBD1. The germline CDR1 and CDR2 sequences are KGHSH and LQKENI. The CDR3 sequence is 15 residues long. Trimming removed 3 bases from V and 5 bases from J; junction bases left unmatched: 9. The CDR3 DNA reads TGTGCCAGCTCACCCCGACAGGGGATGGACCACGAGCAGTACTTC. This translates into CASSPRQGMDHEQYF.

The rearrangement uses TRBV18 and TRBJ1-1, with D hard to call. The CDR3 sequence is 11 residues long. CDR1 and CDR2 from the germline V gene are KGHSH and LQKENI. V dropped 5 bases and J dropped 5 bases, with 6 bases sitting between them. DNA of the CDR3: TGTGCCAGCTCAATCGGGACTGAAGCTTTCTTT. Its translation: CASSIGTEAFF. Full variable domain (missing parts from reference TRBV18 and TRBJ1-1): NAGVMQNPRHLVRRRGQEARLRCSPMKGHSHVYWYRQLPEEGLKFMVYLQKENIIDESGMPKERFSAEFPKEGPSILRIQQVVRGDSAAYFCASSIGTEAFFGQGTRLTVV.

This chain connects TRBV6-1 to TRBJ1-1; unclear D gene. The V gene lost 6 bases and the J gene lost 8 bases, with 7 bases spanning the gap. This CDR3 comprises 10 residues. Looked up from germline, CDR1 is MNHNS and CDR2 is SASEGT. In DNA, the CDR3 is TGTGCCAGCAGCCGGTTGGAAGCTTTCTTT. Residues: CASSRLEAFF.

This chain uses TRBV6-5 with TRBJ2-3; the match to TRBD2 covers 7 bases. The CDR3 totals 16 residues. V was pared by 0 bases and J by 1 base, with 4 bases of the junction left unmatched. Germline lookup yields CDR1 MNHEY and CDR2 SVGAGI. The DNA for the CDR3 is TGTGCCAGCAGTTACTCTAGCGGACTAGGCACAGATACGCAGTATTTT. It yields the protein CASSYSSGLGTDTQYF.

V usage is TRBV9 and J usage is TRBJ2-7; 7 bases fit TRBD1. The CDR3 contains 14 residues. V shed 0 bases, J shed 5 bases, and the junction held 5 bases outside the gene matches. Germline CDR1 and CDR2: SGDLS and YYNGEE. CDR3 protein: CASSVDSRGHEQYF. The DNA for the CDR3 is TGTGCCAGCAGCGTAGATTCAAGGGGGCACGAGCAGTACTTC.

The chain carries TRBV4-2 and TRBJ2-7; a possible D gene is TRBD2 (6 bases). V lost 1 base, J lost 2 bases, and 15 bases lay in between. This CDR3 has 16 amino acids. Germline V gene lookup returns CDR1 LGHNA and CDR2 YNFKEQ. The CDR3 DNA is TGTGCCAGCAGCCAAGTAATGCGGGAAGGCCCCTACGAGCAGTACTTC. As protein: CASSQVMREGPYEQYF.

The gene calls are TRBV4-3 and TRBJ1-5, with a weak D call TRBD1 (6 bases). The CDR3 has 15 amino acids. The V end lost 1 base, the J end lost 6 bases, and 13 bases lay between the germline ends. Germline V gives CDR1 LGHNA, CDR2 YSLEER. The CDR3 DNA reads TGCGCCAGCAGCCAAGTACAGGGTAGTTCTCAGCCCCAGCATTTT. Translation gives CASSQVQGSSQPQHF.